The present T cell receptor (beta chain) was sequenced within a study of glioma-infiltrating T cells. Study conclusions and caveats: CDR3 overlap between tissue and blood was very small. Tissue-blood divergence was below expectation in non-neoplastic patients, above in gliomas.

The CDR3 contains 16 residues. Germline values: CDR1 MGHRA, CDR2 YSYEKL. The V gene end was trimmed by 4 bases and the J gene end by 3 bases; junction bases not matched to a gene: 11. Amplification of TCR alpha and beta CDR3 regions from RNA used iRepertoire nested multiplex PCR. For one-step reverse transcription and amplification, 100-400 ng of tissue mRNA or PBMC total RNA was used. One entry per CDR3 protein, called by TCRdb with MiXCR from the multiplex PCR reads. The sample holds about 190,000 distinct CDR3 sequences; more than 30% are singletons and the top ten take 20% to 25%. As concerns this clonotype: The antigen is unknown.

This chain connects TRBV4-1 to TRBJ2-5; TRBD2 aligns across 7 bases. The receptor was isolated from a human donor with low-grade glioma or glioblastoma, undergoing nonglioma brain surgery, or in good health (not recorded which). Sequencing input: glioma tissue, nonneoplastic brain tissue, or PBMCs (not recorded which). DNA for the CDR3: TGCGCCAGCAGCCCATTAACCAGCGGGAAGAAAGAGACCCAGTACTTC. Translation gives CASSPLTSGKKETQYF.